This T cell receptor (beta chain) was identified during a study of blood T cells in healthy people across ages. In its sample, this clonotype was seen a few times. What it recognizes is unknown. A J-beta primer mix and a sample-barcoded 5' primer were used in a second PCR of roughly 6 to 11 cycles. TCRdb independently ran MiXCR on the 5' RACE reads; one entry per CDR3 protein. The sample lists approximately 580,000 distinct CDR3 sequences, 24% seen once, with 8.5% to 9.5% in the top ten. CDR1 and CDR2 from the germline V gene are MNHEY and SMNVEV (reference sequence). Germline trimming cut 5 bases from V and 4 bases from J; bases unmatched to any gene: 3. The CDR3 has 13 residues. Notes on the study in general: CMV status of donors was unknown, possibly confounding expanded clonotype changes.

This sample was also put to use in a study of T cells of mothers and their children. As that study records: Evidence of persistent microchimeric T cell clones was absent.

Sequencing was carried out using blood. The V and J genes are TRBV27 and TRBJ1-1; 8 bases line up with TRBD1. This TCR was sampled from a boy aged 10-17 years in good health. The CDR3 region has the DNA TGTGCCAGCAGTGGACAGGGCGTCACTGAAGCTTTCTTT. As protein: CASSGQGVTEAFF.